This record concerns one TCR beta chain sequence. Its specificity is unknown. The sample originates from a study of cytomegalovirus exposure and HLA in healthy donors. The CDR3 is made up of 16 amino acids. Germline assignment: CDR1 LGHNA and CDR2 YSLEER. Trimming cost V 1 base and J 1 base, with 13 bases left between them. Overall study findings and caveats: Analysis was carried out at a later point, and it linked a missense DCLRE1C variant to TCR beta V- and J-gene trimming.

PCR was performed using 60 Vbeta and 13 Jbeta primers. This table comes from immunoSEQ multiplex PCR, and its TCRdb copy is limited to in-frame clones, with some not included. This table holds fewer than 250,000 clones, roughly 77% found once. V gene TRBV4-3 combines with J gene TRBJ2-5; the D gene is possibly TRBD1 (5 bases). Sequencing input: PBMCs. The source is a man aged 25-40 years in good health and CMV-seropositive. CDR3 nucleotides: TGCGCCAGCAGCCAAGGGATCGCAGGGTCCCAAGAGACCCAGTACTTC. Its protein product is CASSQGIAGSQETQYF.